This T cell receptor (beta chain) stems from a study of T-cell reconstitution after alpha-beta-depleted transplantation in children. Unique molecular identifiers were used to barcode this TCRbeta library. TCRdb re-called the PCR reads with MiXCR, one entry per CDR3 protein. The sample contains nearly 400,000 distinct CDR3 sequences, roughly 22% of which appear only once. The CDR3 sequence is 14 residues long. Trimming took 5 bases from V and 2 from J, leaving 12 bases between them. Germline CDR1 reads SEHNR; CDR2 reads FQNEAQ (reference sequence). The rearrangement links TRBV7-9 to TRBJ2-5, with no clear D. This material consisted of PBMCs from the stem cell graft donor, taken from the stem cell graft. The clonotype originates from a human donor who donated a stem cell graft to a child with acute myeloid leukemia. The CDR3 is CASSARGSQETQYF. CDR3 sequence (DNA): TGTGCCAGCAGCGCCCGAGGTAGTCAAGAGACCCAGTACTTC.